A single sample gave rise to the 5 T cell receptor beta chains below, sequenced in a study of shared clonotypes between healthy human individuals. Assay used: immunoSEQ multiplex PCR; TCRdb lists only in-frame clones, some missing. Of hundreds of thousands of clones in the sample, roughly 80% are singletons; the top ten hold around 12%. What was sequenced was PBMCs. Receptors were obtained from a middle-aged woman in good health. Some clones in this sample may be carry-over from other donors' samples.

Turning to this clone: The likely explanation is a read error, given a far larger clone one base away. Other nucleotide sequences in the sample specify the same CDR3. The chain combines TRBV7-9 with TRBJ1-1, with TRBD1 matching over 7 bases. The germline V gene has CDR1 SEHNR and CDR2 FQNEAQ (reference sequence). The CDR3 is made up of 18 amino acids. The CDR3 sequence is CASSPPVVGQVMNTEAFF. The CDR3 bases are TGCGCCAGCAGCCCACCAGTAGTCGGACAGGTGATGAACACTGAAGCTTTCTTT. The entire variable domain, with the rest obtained from reference TRBV7-9 and TRBJ1-1, is as follows: DTGVSQNPRHKITKRGQNVTFRCDPISEHNRLYWYRQTLGQGPEFLTYFQNEAQLEKSRLLSDRFSAERPKGSFSTLEIQRTEQGDSAMYLCASSPPVVGQVMNTEAFFGQGTRLTVV.

This clone was found once. A far larger clone is one base from this, pointing to a likely read error. The rearrangement joins TRBV6-6 to TRBJ2-7, with 8 bases lining up with TRBD2. Germline values: CDR1 MNHNY, CDR2 SVGAGI (reference sequence). The CDR3 is made up of 12 amino acids. The CDR3, as DNA: TGTGCCGCCAGCGGGAGAGGCCTCGAGCGGTACTTC. It is translated as CAASGRGLERYF.

The CDR3 DNA follows: TGCGCCAGCAGCCCGTTGGCGGGAACCTACAATGAGCAGTTCTTC. Translated: CASSPLAGTYNEQFF. The chain has TRBV5-1 and TRBJ2-1, with D perhaps TRBD2 (6 bases). Germline loops: CDR1 SGHRS, CDR2 YFSETQ. V dropped 4 bases and J dropped 2 bases, with 13 bases sitting between them. This CDR3 has 15 amino acids.

The chain has TRBV15 and TRBJ1-5; D unresolved. The germline V gene encodes CDR1 LNHNV and CDR2 YYDKDF (reference sequence). Trimming left V 6 bases short and J 2 bases short, with 5 bases between. The length of the CDR3 is 12 residues. This CDR3 is CATRSGNQPQHF. The CDR3 nucleotides are TGTGCCACCAGGAGCGGCAATCAGCCCCAGCATTTT.

With regard to this clone: A much larger clone sits a single nucleotide away, making a read error possible. This chain links TRBV9 with TRBJ2-2, with 9 bases fitting TRBD2. V gave up 7 bases and J gave up 3 bases; unmatched junction bases: 13. The CDR3 covers 17 residues. Germline CDR1 reads SGDLS; CDR2 reads YYNGEE. The CDR3 DNA is TGTGCCAGCGGCGAGTCCAGCGGGGGGTGGTACACCGGGGAGCTGTTTTTT. Its translation: CASGESSGGWYTGELFF.